This entry lists 21 T cell receptor beta chains sequenced from one sample in a study of blood T cell repertoires in COVID-19. Some clones are missing from TCRdb's copy, which holds only in-frame ones; the method was immunoSEQ multiplex PCR. The data contain about 270,000 clones, 81% of them seen just once; the ten biggest clones take up about 3.2%. The sequencing input was peripheral blood. The receptors originated from a woman aged 55-70 years with active or convalescent COVID-19.

The chain is built from TRBV9 and TRBJ2-1; a possible D gene is TRBD1 (5 bases). The CDR3 has 14 residues. V was pared by 0 bases and J by 6 bases, with 10 bases between. Germline CDR1 and CDR2: SGDLS and YYNGEE. Here the CDR3 reads CASSVGPDSNEQFF. DNA for the CDR3: TGTGCCAGCAGCGTAGGCCCTGACAGCAATGAGCAGTTCTTC.

The sample holds one count of this clone. The CDR3 nucleotides read TGTGCCAGTAGTATTGTCTTCCCTAATTCACCCCTCCACTTT. This translates into CASSIVFPNSPLHF. The V gene is TRBV19, the J gene TRBJ1-6; D unresolved. The CDR3 is 14 residues long. In germline, CDR1 is LNHDA, CDR2 SQIVND (reference sequence). V lost 3 bases to trimming and J lost 6 bases, with 9 bases between them.

The chain joins TRBV6-2 or TRBV6-3 to TRBJ1-5; the match to TRBD1 covers 7 bases. Germline CDR1 MNHEY, CDR2 SVGEGT. The V gene end was trimmed by 6 bases and the J gene end by 0 bases; junction bases not matched to a gene: 5. The CDR3 covers 15 residues. CDR3 region: CASSRDRDSNQPQHF. CDR3 sequence (DNA): TGTGCCAGCAGCCGTGACAGGGATAGCAATCAGCCCCAGCATTTT.

The rearrangement uses TRBV18 and TRBJ2-1, with 9 positions matching TRBD1. The CDR3 contains 15 residues. The germline gives CDR1 KGHSH, CDR2 LQKENI. V was pared by 2 bases and J by 7 bases, with 6 bases of the junction left unmatched. The CDR3 DNA follows: TGTGCCAGCTCACCAAATCTGGGACAGGGTAATGAGCAGTTCTTC. This translates into CASSPNLGQGNEQFF.

The V and J genes are TRBV4-3 and TRBJ2-7, with D perhaps matching TRBD1 (5 bases). Germline loops: CDR1 LGHNA, CDR2 YSLEER. Trimming pared 1 base from V and 5 bases from J, leaving 15 bases between. This CDR3 has 15 amino acids. The CDR3 DNA sequence: TGCGCCAGCAGCCAAGTGGTGTTTGCAGGGAACGAGCAGTACTTC. Residues: CASSQVVFAGNEQYF.

The rearrangement links TRBV30 to TRBJ1-1; possible D gene TRBD1, 5 bases. V gave up 3 bases and J gave up 3 bases, with 8 bases separating them. CDR1 and CDR2 (germline): GTSNPN, SVGIG (reference sequence). The CDR3 totals 12 residues. CDR3 bases: TGTGCCTGGAGAGTACAGGACACTGAAGCTTTCTTT. Its protein product is CAWRVQDTEAFF.

The rearrangement joins TRBV6-2 or TRBV6-3 to TRBJ1-1; D might be TRBD1 (5 bases). CDR1 MNHEY and CDR2 SVGEGT come from the germline V gene. CDR3 length: 15 residues. Trimming left V 2 bases short and J 6 bases short, with 16 bases between. The CDR3 here is CASSYIPGGDSEAFF. The CDR3 bases are TGTGCCAGCAGTTACATCCCGGGGGGAGACTCTGAAGCTTTCTTT.

The CDR3 DNA is TGTGCCAGTATCGACAGGGGGCATCAGCCCCAGCATTTT. This sequence encodes CASIDRGHQPQHF. The V call is TRBV19, the J call TRBJ1-5, with TRBD1 matching over 10 bases. The germline V gene encodes CDR1 LNHDA and CDR2 SQIVND (reference sequence). This CDR3 is 13 amino acids long. With V trimmed by 7 bases and J by 5 bases, 2 bases remained unmatched.

The chain links TRBV1 to TRBJ2-2; the D call TRBD1 from the table was never checked on the DNA. TRBV1 constitutes a pseudogene. CDR3 length: 18 residues. CDR3 region: CTSSQVGQTGANTGELFF. CDR3 sequence (DNA): TGCACCAGCAGCCAAGTCGGACAGACGGGTGCGAACACCGGGGAGCTGTTTTTT.

In nucleotides, the CDR3 is TGTGCCAGCAGCCAAGATATAGGGGACACTGAAGCTTTCTTT. Amino acids: CASSQDIGDTEAFF. The chain combines TRBV3-1 (or the pseudogene TRBV3-2) with TRBJ1-1; D perhaps matches TRBD1 (5 bases). Deletions cut 0 bases from V and 3 bases from J, with 8 bases between. Germline loops: CDR1 LGHDT, CDR2 YNNKEL (reference sequence). This CDR3 has 14 amino acids.

This chain links TRBV12-5 with TRBJ1-1; D perhaps matches TRBD1 (5 bases). This CDR3 spans 17 amino acids. Per the germline V gene, CDR1 is LGHNT and CDR2 is FRNRAP. V was trimmed by 0 bases and J by 4 bases, leaving 18 bases between them. In DNA form, the CDR3 reads TGTGCTAGTGGTTTGGTATTGGGGGACGAGGGAGGCACTGAAGCTTTCTTT. It is translated as CASGLVLGDEGGTEAFF. Filled out from reference TRBV12-5 and TRBJ1-1, the complete variable domain reads DARVTQTPRHKVTEMGQEVTMRCQPILGHNTVFWYRQTMMQGLELLAYFRNRAPLDDSGMPKDRFSAEMPDATLATLKIQPSEPRDSAVYFCASGLVLGDEGGTEAFFGQGTRLTVV.

The V and J genes are TRBV6-2 or TRBV6-3 and TRBJ1-5; unclear D gene. The CDR3 covers 14 residues. Germline assignment: CDR1 MNHEY and CDR2 SVGEGT. V lost 2 bases, J lost 3 bases, and 8 bases lay in between. The CDR3 loop is CASSYQRINQPQHF. The CDR3 DNA reads as TGTGCCAGCAGTTACCAGAGGATCAATCAGCCCCAGCATTTT.

This clone was counted a few times. This chain joins TRBV5-5 and TRBJ1-5, with D possibly matching TRBD1 (5 bases). Trimming took off 2 bases at V and 6 bases at J, with 12 bases between the two ends. Germline V gene data show CDR1 as SGHKS and CDR2 as YYEKEE (reference sequence). The CDR3 has 14 amino acids. The DNA of the CDR3 is TGTGCCAGCAGCTTATACTCGACAGCTCAGCCCCAGCATTTT. Encoded protein: CASSLYSTAQPQHF.

This rearrangement joins TRBV7-2 to TRBJ1-3, with D unresolved. The CDR3 length is 16 residues. Trimming removed 2 bases from V and 0 bases from J, with 11 bases in between. Germline V gene data show CDR1 as SGHTA and CDR2 as FQGNSA. The CDR3 protein is CASSLSAGRSGNTIYF. The CDR3 bases are TGTGCCAGCAGCTTATCCGCAGGTCGCTCTGGAAACACCATATATTTT.

The V call is TRBV2, the J call TRBJ2-7; tentatively, D is TRBD1 (5 bases). The CDR3 length is 13 residues. V was clipped by 5 bases and J by 4 bases, with 12 bases between them. Per the germline V gene, CDR1 is SNHLY and CDR2 is FYNNEI. As DNA, the CDR3 is TGTGCCAGCAGTATTCCGGACACTTACGAGCAGTACTTC. Translated: CASSIPDTYEQYF.

The chain uses TRBV9 and TRBJ2-2, with D perhaps TRBD2 (5 bases). V was cut by 3 bases and J by 6 bases, with 9 bases left in between. CDR3 size: 13 residues. Germline CDR1 SGDLS, CDR2 YYNGEE. In DNA, the CDR3 is TGTGCCAGCAGCGCTGGGGAGCCCGGGGAGCTGTTTTTT. Amino acid sequence: CASSAGEPGELFF.

The rearrangement uses TRBV2 and TRBJ2-1; 9 nucleotides match TRBD2. The CDR3 covers 15 residues. V shed 3 bases, J shed 4 bases, and the junction held 4 bases outside the gene matches. From germline, CDR1 is SNHLY and CDR2 FYNNEI. The CDR3: CASSENSGGYNEQFF. CDR3 DNA: TGTGCCAGCAGTGAGAATAGCGGGGGTTACAATGAGCAGTTCTTC.

The chain is built from TRBV4-1 and TRBJ1-1; D remains unclear. This CDR3 spans 14 amino acids. Trimming removed 3 bases from V and 3 bases from J, with 11 bases in between. Germline CDR1 reads MGHRA; CDR2 reads YSYEKL. The CDR3, as DNA: TGCGCCAGCAGCCAGCGGGGTCTGGACACTGAAGCTTTCTTT. Its translation is CASSQRGLDTEAFF.

This chain connects TRBV28 to TRBJ2-2; D uncertain. The CDR3 covers 14 residues. V was clipped by 3 bases and J by 1 base, with 6 bases between them. The germline V gene has CDR1 MDHEN and CDR2 SYDVKM. CDR3 in DNA: TGTGCCAGCAGTTTTGGCAGGAACACCGGGGAGCTGTTTTTT. Translated, it gives CASSFGRNTGELFF.

The chain uses TRBV7-9 and TRBJ1-1, with TRBD1 matching over 10 bases. The V gene's germline CDR1 is SEHNR and CDR2 FQNEAQ (reference sequence). V shed 3 bases, J shed 4 bases, and the junction held 5 bases outside the gene matches. This CDR3 region has 15 residues. DNA for the CDR3: TGTGCCAGCAGCTTCGGAAGGACAGGGGGCACTGAAGCTTTCTTT. This sequence encodes CASSFGRTGGTEAFF.

This chain connects TRBV30 to TRBJ2-7; 7 nucleotides align to TRBD1. The germline CDR1 and CDR2 sequences are GTSNPN and SVGIG (reference sequence). Unmatched junction bases numbered 6, after V lost 3 bases and J lost 4 bases. The CDR3 consists of 13 residues. CDR3 amino acids: CAWRRQGMYEQYF. In nucleotides, the CDR3 is TGTGCCTGGAGGCGACAGGGAATGTACGAGCAGTACTTC. Variable domain in full (rest from reference TRBV30 and TRBJ2-7): SQTIHQWPATLVQPVGSPLSLECTVEGTSNPNLYWYRQAAGRGLQLLFYSVGIGQISSEVPQNLSASRPQDRQFILSSKKLLLSDSGFYLCAWRRQGMYEQYFGPGTRLTVT.